The next 2 T cell receptor beta chains were all read from a single sample in a study of blood T cells in healthy people across ages. For the second PCR, which ran for roughly 6 to 12 cycles, a sample-barcoded 5' primer and a J-beta primer mix were used. Each CDR3 protein gets one entry after TCRdb re-called the 5' RACE reads with MiXCR. The profile shows more than 650,000 distinct CDR3 sequences, around 24% of them singletons. This sample was also put to use in a study of T cells of mothers and their children.

Specimen: blood. The receptor source for this set is a boy aged 10-17 years in good health.

This clonotype was seen a few times. The CDR3 protein is CASSPMTRKLFF. The CDR3 nucleotides are TGTGCCAGCAGTCCGATGACCAGAAAACTGTTTTTT. The rearrangement uses TRBV12-3 or TRBV12-4 and TRBJ1-4, with unresolved D. This CDR3 is 12 amino acids long. The V and J ends lost 5 bases and 10 bases respectively, with 11 bases between them.

This chain connects TRBV5-1 to TRBJ1-2, with 7 bases matching TRBD1. CDR1 is SGHRS, CDR2 YFSETQ, per germline. The length of the CDR3 is 13 residues. Trimming cost V 4 bases and J 5 bases; bases outside gene matches: 5. In nucleotides, the CDR3 is TGCGCCAGCAGCCCCTGGGACAGTTATGGCTACACCTTC. Protein: CASSPWDSYGYTF.